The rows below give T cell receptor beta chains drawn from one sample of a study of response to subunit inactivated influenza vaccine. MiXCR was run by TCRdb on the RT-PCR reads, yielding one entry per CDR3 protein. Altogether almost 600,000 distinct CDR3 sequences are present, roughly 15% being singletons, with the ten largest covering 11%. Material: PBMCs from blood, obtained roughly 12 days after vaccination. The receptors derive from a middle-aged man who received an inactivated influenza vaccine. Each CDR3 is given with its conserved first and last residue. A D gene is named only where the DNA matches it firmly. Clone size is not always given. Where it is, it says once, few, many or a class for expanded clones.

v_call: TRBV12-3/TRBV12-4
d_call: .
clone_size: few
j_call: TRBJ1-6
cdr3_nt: TGTGCCAGCAGTTTAGGGAGTGATTCACCCCTCCACTTT
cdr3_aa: CASSLGSDSPLHF

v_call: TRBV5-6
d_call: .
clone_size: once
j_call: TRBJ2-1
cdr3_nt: TGTGCCAGCAACACCGGCCGGAGGAGCTTTTGGAATGAGCAGTTCTTC
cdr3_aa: CASNTGRRSFWNEQFF

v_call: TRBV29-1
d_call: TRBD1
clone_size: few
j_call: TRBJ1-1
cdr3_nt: TGCAGCGTTGAGACAGGGCTGAACACTGAAGCTTTCTTT
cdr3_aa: CSVETGLNTEAFF

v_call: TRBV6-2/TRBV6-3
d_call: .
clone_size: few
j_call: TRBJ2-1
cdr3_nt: TGTGCCAGCAGTTACGTCCAGCTCAATGAGCAGTTCTTC
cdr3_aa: CASSYVQLNEQFF

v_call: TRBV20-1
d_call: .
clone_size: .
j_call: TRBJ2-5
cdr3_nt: TGCAGTGCCATGGTTAGTGGTGAAGATACCCAGTACTTC
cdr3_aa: CSAMVSGEDTQYF

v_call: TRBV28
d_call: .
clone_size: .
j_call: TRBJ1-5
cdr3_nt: TGTGCCAGCAGTTTTGTCGAGGGGTTGAGCAATCAGCCCCAGCATTTT
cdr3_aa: CASSFVEGLSNQPQHF

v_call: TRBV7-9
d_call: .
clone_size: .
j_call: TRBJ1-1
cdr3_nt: TGTGCCAGCAGCTTGGGACTTCTCTTGGATGGAGCTTTCTTT
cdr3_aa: CASSLGLLLDGAFF

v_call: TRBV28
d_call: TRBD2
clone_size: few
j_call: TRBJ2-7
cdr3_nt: TGTGCCAGCACGGCGGGGGGGGGGTACGAGCAGTACTTC
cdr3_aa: CASTAGGGYEQYF

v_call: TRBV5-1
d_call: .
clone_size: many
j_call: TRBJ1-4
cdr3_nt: TGCGCCAGCAGCTCGGGTGTCCTTAATGAAAAACTGTTTTTT
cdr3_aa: CASSSGVLNEKLFF

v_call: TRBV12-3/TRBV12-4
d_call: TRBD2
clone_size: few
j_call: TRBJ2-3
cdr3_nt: TGTGCCAGCAGACCCCTCCCCGCGGGGGGCCCAGATACGCAGTATTTT
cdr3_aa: CASRPLPAGGPDTQYF